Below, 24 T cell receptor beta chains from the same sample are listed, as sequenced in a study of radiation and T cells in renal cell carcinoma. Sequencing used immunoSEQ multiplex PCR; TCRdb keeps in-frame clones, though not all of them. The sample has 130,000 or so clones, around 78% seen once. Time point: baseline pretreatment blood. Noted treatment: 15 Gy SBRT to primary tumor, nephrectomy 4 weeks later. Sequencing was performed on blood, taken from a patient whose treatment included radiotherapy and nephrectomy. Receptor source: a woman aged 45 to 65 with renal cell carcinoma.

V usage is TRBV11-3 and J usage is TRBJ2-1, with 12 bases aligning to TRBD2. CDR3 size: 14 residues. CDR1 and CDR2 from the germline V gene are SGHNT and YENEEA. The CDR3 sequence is CASGLAGSYNEQFF. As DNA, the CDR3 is TGTGCGAGCGGACTAGCGGGATCTTACAATGAGCAGTTCTTC.

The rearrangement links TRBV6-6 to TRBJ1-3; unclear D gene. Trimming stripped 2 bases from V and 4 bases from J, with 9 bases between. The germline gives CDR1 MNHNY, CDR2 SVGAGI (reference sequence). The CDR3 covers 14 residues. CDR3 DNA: TGTGCCAGCAGTTACGAGGCTACAGGAAACACCATATATTTT. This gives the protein CASSYEATGNTIYF.

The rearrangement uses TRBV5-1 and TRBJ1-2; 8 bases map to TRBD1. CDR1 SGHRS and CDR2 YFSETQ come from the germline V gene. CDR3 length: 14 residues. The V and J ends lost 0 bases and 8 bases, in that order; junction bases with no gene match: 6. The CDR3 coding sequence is TGCGCCAGCAGCTTGGCCCAGGGGGCTGGGGGCTACACCTTC. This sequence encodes CASSLAQGAGGYTF.

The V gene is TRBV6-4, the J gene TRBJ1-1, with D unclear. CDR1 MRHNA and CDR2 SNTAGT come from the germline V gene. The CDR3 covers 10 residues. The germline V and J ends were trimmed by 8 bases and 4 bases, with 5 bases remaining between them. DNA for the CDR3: TGTGCCAGCTTTGGCACTGAAGCTTTCTTT. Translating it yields CASFGTEAFF.

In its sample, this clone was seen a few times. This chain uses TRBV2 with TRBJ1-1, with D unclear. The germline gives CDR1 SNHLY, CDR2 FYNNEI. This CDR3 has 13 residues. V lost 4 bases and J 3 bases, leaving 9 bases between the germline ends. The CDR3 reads CASSVFQDTEAFF. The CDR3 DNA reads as TGTGCCAGCAGTGTCTTCCAGGACACTGAAGCTTTCTTT. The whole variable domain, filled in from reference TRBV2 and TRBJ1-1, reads EPEVTQTPSHQVTQMGQEVILRCVPISNHLYFYWYRQILGQKVEFLVSFYNNEISEKSEIFDDQFSVERPDGSNFTLKIRSTKLEDSAMYFCASSVFQDTEAFFGQGTRLTVV.

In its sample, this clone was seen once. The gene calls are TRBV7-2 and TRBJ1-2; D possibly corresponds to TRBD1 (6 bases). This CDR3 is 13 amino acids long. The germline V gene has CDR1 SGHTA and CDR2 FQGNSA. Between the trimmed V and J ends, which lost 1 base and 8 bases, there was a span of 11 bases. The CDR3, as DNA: TGTGCCAGCAGCTTAGGGTCAGGGGAAGGCTACACCTTC. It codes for CASSLGSGEGYTF. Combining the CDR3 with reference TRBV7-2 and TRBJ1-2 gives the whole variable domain GAGVSQSPSNKVTEKGKDVELRCDPISGHTALYWYRQSLGQGLEFLIYFQGNSAPDKSGLPSDRFSAERTGGSVSTLTIQRTQQEDSAVYLCASSLGSGEGYTFGSGTRLTVV.

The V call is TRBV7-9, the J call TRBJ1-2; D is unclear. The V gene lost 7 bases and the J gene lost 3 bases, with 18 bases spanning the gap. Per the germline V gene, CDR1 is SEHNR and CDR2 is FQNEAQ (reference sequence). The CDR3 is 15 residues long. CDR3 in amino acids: CASTYTEAFDYGYTF. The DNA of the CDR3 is TGTGCCAGCACTTACACCGAGGCCTTCGACTATGGCTACACCTTC.

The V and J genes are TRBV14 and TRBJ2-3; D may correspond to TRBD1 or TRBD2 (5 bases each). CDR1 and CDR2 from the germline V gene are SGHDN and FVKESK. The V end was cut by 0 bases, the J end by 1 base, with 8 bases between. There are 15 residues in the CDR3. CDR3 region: CASSQERDGTDTQYF. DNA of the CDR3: TGTGCCAGCAGCCAAGAAAGGGACGGCACAGATACGCAGTATTTT.

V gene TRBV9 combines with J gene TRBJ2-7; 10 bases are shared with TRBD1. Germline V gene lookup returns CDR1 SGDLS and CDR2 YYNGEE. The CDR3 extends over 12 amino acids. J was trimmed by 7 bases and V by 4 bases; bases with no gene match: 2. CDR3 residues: CASSRDRGEQYF. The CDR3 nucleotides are TGTGCCAGCAGCCGGGACAGGGGTGAGCAGTACTTC.

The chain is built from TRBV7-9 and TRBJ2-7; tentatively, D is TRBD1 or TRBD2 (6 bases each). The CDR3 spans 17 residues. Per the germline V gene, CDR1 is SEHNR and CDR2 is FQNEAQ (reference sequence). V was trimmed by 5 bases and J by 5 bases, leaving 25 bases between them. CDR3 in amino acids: CASSPYYEGGENHEQYF. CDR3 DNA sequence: TGTGCCAGCAGCCCCTATTATGAGGGGGGCGAGAACCACGAGCAGTACTTC.

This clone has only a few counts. The CDR3 DNA sequence: TGCGCCAGCAGCTTCGGGACAGGGGGTTACGAGCAGTACTTC. Encoded protein: CASSFGTGGYEQYF. The rearrangement joins TRBV5-1 to TRBJ2-7, with 11 bases fitting TRBD1. The CDR3 is 14 amino acids. Germline CDR1 SGHRS, CDR2 YFSETQ. The J segment lost 4 bases and the V segment lost 2 bases, leaving 2 bases of the junction unmatched.

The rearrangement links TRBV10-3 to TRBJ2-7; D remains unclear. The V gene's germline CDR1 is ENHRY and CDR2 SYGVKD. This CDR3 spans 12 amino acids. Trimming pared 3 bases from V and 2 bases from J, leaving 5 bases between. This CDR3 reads CAISDGTYEQYF. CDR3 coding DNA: TGTGCCATCAGTGATGGGACCTACGAGCAGTACTTC.

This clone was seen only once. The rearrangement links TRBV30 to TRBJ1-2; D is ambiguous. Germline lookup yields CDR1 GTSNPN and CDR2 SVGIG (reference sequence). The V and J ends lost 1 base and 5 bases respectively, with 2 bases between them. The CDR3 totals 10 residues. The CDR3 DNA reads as TGTGCCTGGAGTGATTATGGCTACACCTTC. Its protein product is CAWSDYGYTF.

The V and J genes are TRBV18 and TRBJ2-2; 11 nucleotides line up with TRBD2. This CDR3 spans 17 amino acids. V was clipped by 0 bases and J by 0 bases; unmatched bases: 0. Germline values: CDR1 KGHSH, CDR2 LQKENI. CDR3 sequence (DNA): TGTGCCAGCTCACCACCGACTAGCGGGGCGAACACCGGGGAGCTGTTTTTT. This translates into CASSPPTSGANTGELFF.

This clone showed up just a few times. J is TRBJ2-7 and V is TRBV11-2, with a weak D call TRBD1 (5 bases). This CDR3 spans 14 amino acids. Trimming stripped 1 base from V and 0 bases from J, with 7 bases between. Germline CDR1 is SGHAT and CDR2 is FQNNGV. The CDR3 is CASSLGQSSYEQYF. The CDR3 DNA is TGTGCCAGCAGCTTAGGACAGAGCTCCTACGAGCAGTACTTC.

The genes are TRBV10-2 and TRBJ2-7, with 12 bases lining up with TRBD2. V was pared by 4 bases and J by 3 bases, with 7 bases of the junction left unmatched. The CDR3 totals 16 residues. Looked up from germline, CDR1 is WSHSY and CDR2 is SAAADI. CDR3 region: CASSGATSGRVYEQYF. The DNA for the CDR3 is TGCGCCAGCAGTGGGGCGACTAGCGGGAGAGTCTACGAGCAGTACTTC.

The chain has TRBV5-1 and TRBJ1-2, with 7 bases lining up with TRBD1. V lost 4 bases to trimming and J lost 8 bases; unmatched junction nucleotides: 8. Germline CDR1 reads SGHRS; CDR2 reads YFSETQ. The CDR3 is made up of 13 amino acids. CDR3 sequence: CASSRGQNDGYTF. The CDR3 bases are TGCGCCAGCAGCAGGGGGCAGAACGACGGCTACACCTTC.

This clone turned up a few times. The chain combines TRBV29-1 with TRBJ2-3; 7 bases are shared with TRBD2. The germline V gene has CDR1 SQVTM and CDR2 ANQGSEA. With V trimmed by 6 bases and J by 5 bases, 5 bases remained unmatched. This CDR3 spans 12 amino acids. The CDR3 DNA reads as TGCAGCGTCACACCGGGGGGAGATACGCAGTATTTT. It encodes CSVTPGGDTQYF.

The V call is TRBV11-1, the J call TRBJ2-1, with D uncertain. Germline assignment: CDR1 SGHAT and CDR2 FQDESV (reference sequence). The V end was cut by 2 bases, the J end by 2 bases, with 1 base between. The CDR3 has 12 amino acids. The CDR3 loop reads CASSLTYNEQFF. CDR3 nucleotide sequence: TGTGCCAGCAGCTTAACCTACAATGAGCAGTTCTTC.

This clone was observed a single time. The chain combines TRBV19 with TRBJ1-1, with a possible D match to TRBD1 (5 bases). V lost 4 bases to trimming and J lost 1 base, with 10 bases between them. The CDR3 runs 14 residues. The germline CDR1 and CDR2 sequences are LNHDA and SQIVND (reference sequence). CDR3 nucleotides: TGTGCCAGTAGTAAGACAGAGACGAACACTGAAGCTTTCTTT. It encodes CASSKTETNTEAFF. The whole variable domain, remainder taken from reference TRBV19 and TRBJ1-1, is DGGITQSPKYLFRKEGQNVTLSCEQNLNHDAMYWYRQDPGQGLRLIYYSQIVNDFQKGDIAEGYSVSREKKESFPLTVTSAQKNPTAFYLCASSKTETNTEAFFGQGTRLTVV.

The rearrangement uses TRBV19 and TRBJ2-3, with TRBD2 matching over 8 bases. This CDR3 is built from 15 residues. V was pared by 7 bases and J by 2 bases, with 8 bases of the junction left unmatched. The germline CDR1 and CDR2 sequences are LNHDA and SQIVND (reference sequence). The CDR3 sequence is CASMTRGALTDTQYF. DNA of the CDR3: TGTGCCAGTATGACGCGGGGGGCCCTCACAGATACGCAGTATTTT.

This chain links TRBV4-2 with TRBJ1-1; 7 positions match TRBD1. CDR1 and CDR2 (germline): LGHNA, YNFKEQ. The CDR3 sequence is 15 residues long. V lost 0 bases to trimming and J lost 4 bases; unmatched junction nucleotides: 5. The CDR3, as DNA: TGTGCCAGCAGCCAAGAAGCCCAGGGGGGCACTGAAGCTTTCTTT. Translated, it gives CASSQEAQGGTEAFF.

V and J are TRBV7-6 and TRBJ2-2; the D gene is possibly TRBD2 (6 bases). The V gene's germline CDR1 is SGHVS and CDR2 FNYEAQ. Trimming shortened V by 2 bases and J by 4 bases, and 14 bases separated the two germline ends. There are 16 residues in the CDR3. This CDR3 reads CASSLNPGATTGELFF. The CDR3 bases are TGTGCCAGCAGCTTAAATCCGGGAGCGACCACCGGGGAGCTGTTTTTT.

The chain's CDR3 is CASSYSGGLLGEAFF. The DNA for the CDR3 is TGTGCCAGCAGTTACTCGGGAGGGCTACTTGGGGAAGCTTTCTTT. The chain couples TRBV6-5 to TRBJ1-1; D is ambiguous. Germline CDR1 is MNHEY and CDR2 is SVGAGI. The CDR3 is made up of 15 amino acids. The V and J ends lost 0 bases and 8 bases respectively, with 16 bases between them.